Below are 7 T cell receptor beta chains sequenced from a single sample in a study of blood T cell repertoires in COVID-19. TCRdb's copy holds only in-frame clones and misses some; the assay was immunoSEQ multiplex PCR. The table has some 220,000 clones, roughly nine tenths seen once. The sequencing sample was made of peripheral blood. The receptors were sampled from a woman between 18 and 29 years old who had recovered from COVID-19.

The rearrangement links TRBV7-2 to TRBJ2-3; D is unclear. There are 15 residues in the CDR3. Trimming left V 5 bases short and J 1 base short, with 13 bases between. The germline V gene has CDR1 SGHTA and CDR2 FQGNSA. CDR3 sequence (DNA): TGTGCCAGCAGCCCTCAGGTGCCCGGCACAGATACGCAGTATTTT. This gives the protein CASSPQVPGTDTQYF.

This chain links TRBV27 with TRBJ2-1; D perhaps matches TRBD2 (7 bases). Trimming took 4 bases from V and 9 from J, leaving 19 bases between them. Germline CDR1 is MNHEY and CDR2 is SMNVEV (reference sequence). CDR3 length: 15 residues. CDR3 amino acids: CASSYGGGGWSEQFF. CDR3 DNA: TGTGCCAGCAGTTACGGAGGGGGGGGGTGGAGTGAGCAGTTCTTC.

J is TRBJ1-2 and V is TRBV4-3; D gene unclear. Germline V CDR1 and CDR2: LGHNA, YSLEER. The V end lost 1 base, the J end lost 4 bases, and 13 bases lay between the germline ends. The CDR3 is 15 residues long. CDR3 sequence (DNA): TGCGCCAGCAGCCAAGGGGAGGAAGTGGGCTATGGCTACACCTTC. This translates into CASSQGEEVGYGYTF.

J is TRBJ1-1 and V is TRBV4-1; 7 nucleotides line up with TRBD1. The CDR3 spans 15 residues. Trimming at V came to 1 base and at J to 4 bases, leaving 6 bases not matched to a gene. Germline V lookup: CDR1 MGHRA, CDR2 YSYEKL. The CDR3 loop reads CASSQGQAGGTEAFF. In DNA form, the CDR3 reads TGCGCCAGCAGCCAAGGCCAGGCAGGGGGCACTGAAGCTTTCTTT.

The chain recombines TRBV5-4 with TRBJ1-1; unclear D gene. Germline V lookup: CDR1 SGHNT, CDR2 YYREEE (reference sequence). Between the trimmed V and J ends, which lost 5 bases and 2 bases, there was a span of 10 bases. The CDR3 contains 13 residues. DNA of the CDR3: TGTGCCAGCAGGTCAGCGTCAAACACTGAAGCTTTCTTT. Its translation is CASRSASNTEAFF.

V usage is TRBV13 and J usage is TRBJ2-7; 8 nucleotides line up with TRBD2. This CDR3 contains 15 residues. The junction had 7 bases not matched to a gene; V was cut back by 3 bases and J by 3 bases. Germline V gene data show CDR1 as PRHDT and CDR2 as FYEKMQ (reference sequence). DNA for the CDR3: TGTGCCAGCAGCTTGGGGACTAGGTCCGGCTACGAGCAGTACTTC. Translated: CASSLGTRSGYEQYF.

The chain employs TRBV2 and TRBJ1-1; D may be TRBD1 (6 bases). V lost 4 bases, J lost 4 bases, and 16 bases lay in between. The CDR3 is 15 residues long. Germline V gene lookup returns CDR1 SNHLY and CDR2 FYNNEI. In DNA form, the CDR3 reads TGTGCCAGCAGTGGTTTACGAGGGGGTGGCACTGAAGCTTTCTTT. Its translation: CASSGLRGGGTEAFF.